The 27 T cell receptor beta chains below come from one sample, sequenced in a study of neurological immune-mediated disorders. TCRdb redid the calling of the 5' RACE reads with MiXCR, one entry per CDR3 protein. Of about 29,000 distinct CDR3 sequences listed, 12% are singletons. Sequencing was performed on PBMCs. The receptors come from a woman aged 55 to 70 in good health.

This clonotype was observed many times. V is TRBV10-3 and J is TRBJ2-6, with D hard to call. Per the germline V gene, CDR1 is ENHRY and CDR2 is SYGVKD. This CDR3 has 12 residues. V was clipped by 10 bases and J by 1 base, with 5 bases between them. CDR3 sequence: CATGSGANVLTF. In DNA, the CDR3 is TGTGCCACAGGTTCTGGGGCCAACGTCCTGACTTTC.

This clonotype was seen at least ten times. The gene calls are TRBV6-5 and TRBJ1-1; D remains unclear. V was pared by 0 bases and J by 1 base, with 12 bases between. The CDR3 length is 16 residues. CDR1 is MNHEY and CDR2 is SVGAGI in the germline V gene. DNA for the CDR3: TGTGCCAGCAGTTACTCCCCCGGCGGAAAGAACACTGAAGCTTTCTTT. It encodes CASSYSPGGKNTEAFF.

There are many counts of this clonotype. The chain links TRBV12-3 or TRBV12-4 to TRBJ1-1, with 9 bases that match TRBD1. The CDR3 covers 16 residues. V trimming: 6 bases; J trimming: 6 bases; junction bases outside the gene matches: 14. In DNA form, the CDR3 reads TGTGCCAGCAGCCGCGGACAGGGGACGACTCTACCTGAAGCTTTCTTT. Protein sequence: CASSRGQGTTLPEAFF.

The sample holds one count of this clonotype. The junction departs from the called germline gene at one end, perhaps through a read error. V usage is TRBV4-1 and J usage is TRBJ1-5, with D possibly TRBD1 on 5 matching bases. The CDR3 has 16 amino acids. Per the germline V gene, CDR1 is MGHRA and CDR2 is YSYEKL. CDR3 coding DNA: TGTGCCAGCAGCCAAGACTACAAAGGGGACGGTCAGCCCCAGCATTTT. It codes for CASSQDYKGDGQPQHF.

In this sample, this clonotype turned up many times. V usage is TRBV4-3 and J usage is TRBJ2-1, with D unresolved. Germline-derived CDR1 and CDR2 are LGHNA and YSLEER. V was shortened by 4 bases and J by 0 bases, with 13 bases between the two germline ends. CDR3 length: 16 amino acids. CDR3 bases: TGCGCCAGCAGCCTGATGGGCCCCGGCTCCTACAATGAGCAGTTCTTC. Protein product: CASSLMGPGSYNEQFF.

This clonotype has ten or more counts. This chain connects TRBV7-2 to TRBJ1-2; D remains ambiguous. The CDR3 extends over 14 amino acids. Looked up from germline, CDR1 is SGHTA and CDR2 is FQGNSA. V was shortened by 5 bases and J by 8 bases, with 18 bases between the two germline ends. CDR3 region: CASSPPGDARGYTF. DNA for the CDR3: TGTGCCAGCAGCCCCCCCGGGGATGCGAGAGGCTACACCTTC.

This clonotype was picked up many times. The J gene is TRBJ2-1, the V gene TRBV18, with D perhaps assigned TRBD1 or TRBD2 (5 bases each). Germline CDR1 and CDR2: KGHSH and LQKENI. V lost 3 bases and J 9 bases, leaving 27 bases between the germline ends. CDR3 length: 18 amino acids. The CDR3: CASSPTEGGATETGEQFF. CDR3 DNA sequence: TGTGCCAGCTCACCCACCGAGGGTGGGGCAACCGAAACGGGTGAGCAGTTCTTC. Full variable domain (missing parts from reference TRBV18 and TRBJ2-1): NAGVMQNPRHLVRRRGQEARLRCSPMKGHSHVYWYRQLPEEGLKFMVYLQKENIIDESGMPKERFSAEFPKEGPSILRIQQVVRGDSAAYFCASSPTEGGATETGEQFFGPGTRLTVL.

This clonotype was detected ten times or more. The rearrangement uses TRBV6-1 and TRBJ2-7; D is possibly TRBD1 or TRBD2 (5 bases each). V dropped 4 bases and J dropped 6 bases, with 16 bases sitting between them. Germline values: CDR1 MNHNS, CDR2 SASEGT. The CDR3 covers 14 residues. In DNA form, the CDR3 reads TGTGCCAGCAGTGGCCGGGACGGCCACTTCGAGCAGTACTTC. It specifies CASSGRDGHFEQYF.

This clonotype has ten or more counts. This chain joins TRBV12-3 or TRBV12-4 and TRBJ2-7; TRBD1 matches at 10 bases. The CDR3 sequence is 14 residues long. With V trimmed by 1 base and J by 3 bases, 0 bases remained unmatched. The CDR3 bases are TGTGCCAGCAGTTTAGGGACAGGGGGCTACGAGCAGTACTTC. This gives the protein CASSLGTGGYEQYF.

CDR3 nucleotides: TGTGCCAGCAGTTCATACCGGATGGGGGCACCCTCCTACGAGCAGTACTTC. This translates into CASSSYRMGAPSYEQYF. The chain is built from TRBV5-6 and TRBJ2-7; a possible D gene is TRBD1 (6 bases). CDR3 size: 17 residues. The germline V gene encodes CDR1 SGHDT and CDR2 YYEEEE. Deletions cut 5 bases from V and 0 bases from J, with 21 bases between.

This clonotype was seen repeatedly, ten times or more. The CDR3 coding sequence is TGTGCCAGCAGCCCCGAAACAGGGTATGAAAAACTGTTTTTT. Its protein is CASSPETGYEKLFF. The chain is built from TRBV3-1 and TRBJ1-4; possibly TRBD1 for D (6 bases). Trimming cost V 4 bases and J 6 bases, with 12 bases left between them. CDR1 and CDR2 from the germline V gene are LGHDT and YNNKEL (reference sequence). CDR3 length: 14 residues.

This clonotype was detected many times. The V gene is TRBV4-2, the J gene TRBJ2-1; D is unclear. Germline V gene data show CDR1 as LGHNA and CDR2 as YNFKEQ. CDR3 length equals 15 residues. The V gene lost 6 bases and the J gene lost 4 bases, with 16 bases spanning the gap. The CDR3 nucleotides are TGTGCCAGCAGGCCAAACAGTGGAGAATACAATGAGCAGTTCTTC. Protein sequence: CASRPNSGEYNEQFF.

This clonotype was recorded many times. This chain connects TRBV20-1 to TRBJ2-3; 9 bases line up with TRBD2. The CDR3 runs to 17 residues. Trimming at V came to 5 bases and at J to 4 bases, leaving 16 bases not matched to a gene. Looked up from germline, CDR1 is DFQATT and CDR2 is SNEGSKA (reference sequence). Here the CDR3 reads CSARPTAGGYGADTQYF. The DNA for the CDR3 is TGCAGTGCTCGGCCCACAGCGGGGGGTTATGGGGCAGATACGCAGTATTTT.

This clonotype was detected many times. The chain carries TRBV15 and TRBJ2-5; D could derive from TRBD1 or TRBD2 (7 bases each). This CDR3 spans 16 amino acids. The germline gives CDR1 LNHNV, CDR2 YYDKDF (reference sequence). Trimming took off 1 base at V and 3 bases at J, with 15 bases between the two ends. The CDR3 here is CATSRGGGTVKETQYF. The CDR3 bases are TGTGCCACCAGCAGAGGGGGGGGGACAGTAAAAGAGACCCAGTACTTC.

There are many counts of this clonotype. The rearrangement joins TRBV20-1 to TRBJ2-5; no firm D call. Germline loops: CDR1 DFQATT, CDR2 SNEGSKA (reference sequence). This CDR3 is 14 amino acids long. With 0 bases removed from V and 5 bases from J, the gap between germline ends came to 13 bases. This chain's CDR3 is CSARDRTARETQYF. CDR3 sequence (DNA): TGCAGTGCTAGAGACCGGACGGCGCGGGAGACCCAGTACTTC.

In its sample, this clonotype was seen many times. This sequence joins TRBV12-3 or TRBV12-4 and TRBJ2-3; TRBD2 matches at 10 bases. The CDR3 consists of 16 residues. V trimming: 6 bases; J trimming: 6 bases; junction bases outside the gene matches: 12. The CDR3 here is CASSLIQREGRDTQYF. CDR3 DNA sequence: TGTGCCAGCAGCTTGATCCAGCGGGAGGGCAGGGATACGCAGTATTTT.

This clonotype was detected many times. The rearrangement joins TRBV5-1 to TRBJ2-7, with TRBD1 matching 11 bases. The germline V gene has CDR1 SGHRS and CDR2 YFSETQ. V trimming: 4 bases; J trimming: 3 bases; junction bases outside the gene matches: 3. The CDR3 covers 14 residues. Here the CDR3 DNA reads TGCGCCAGCAGCCAGGGACAGGGGGGCTACGAGCAGTACTTC. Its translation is CASSQGQGGYEQYF.

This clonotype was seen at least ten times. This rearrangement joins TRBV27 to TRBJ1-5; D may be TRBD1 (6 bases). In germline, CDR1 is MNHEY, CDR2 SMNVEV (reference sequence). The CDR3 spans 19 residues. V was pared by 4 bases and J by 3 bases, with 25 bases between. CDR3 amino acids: CASSSWTDFFDLPNQPQHF. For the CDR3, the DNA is TGTGCCAGCAGTTCCTGGACAGATTTTTTCGATCTCCCCAATCAGCCCCAGCATTTT.

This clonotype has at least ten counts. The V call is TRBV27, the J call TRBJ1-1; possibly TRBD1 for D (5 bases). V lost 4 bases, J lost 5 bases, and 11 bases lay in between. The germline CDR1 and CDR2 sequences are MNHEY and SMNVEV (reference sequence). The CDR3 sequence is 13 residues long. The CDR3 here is CASSWGIGTEAFF. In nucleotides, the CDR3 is TGTGCCAGCAGTTGGGGCATAGGGACTGAAGCTTTCTTT.

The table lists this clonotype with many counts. CDR3 coding DNA: TGTGCCAGCAGCGTAGGTTGGGAGGGCACCGGGGAGCTGTTTTTT. Protein product: CASSVGWEGTGELFF. The chain recombines TRBV9 with TRBJ2-2; 7 bases match TRBD2. Germline values: CDR1 SGDLS, CDR2 YYNGEE. Trimming removed 0 bases from V and 4 bases from J; junction bases left unmatched: 3. The CDR3 sequence is 15 residues long.

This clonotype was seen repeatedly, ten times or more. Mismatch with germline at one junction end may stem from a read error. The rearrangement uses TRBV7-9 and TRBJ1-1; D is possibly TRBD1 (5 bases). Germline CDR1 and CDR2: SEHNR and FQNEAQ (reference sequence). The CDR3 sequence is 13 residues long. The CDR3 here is CASSPRGGFGGEF. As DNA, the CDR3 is TGTGCCAGCAGCCCGCGGGGGGGGTTCGGAGGAGAGTTT.

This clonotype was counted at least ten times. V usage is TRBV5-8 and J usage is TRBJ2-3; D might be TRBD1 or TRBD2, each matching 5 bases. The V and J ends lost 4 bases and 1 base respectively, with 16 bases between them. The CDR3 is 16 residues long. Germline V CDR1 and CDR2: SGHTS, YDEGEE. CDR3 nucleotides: TGTGCCAGCAGCCCCATACGGGACCAAGGCACAGATACGCAGTATTTT. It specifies CASSPIRDQGTDTQYF. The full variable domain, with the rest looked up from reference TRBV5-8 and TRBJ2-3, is EAGVTQSPTHLIKTRGQQATLRCSPISGHTSVYWYQQALGLGLQFLLWYDEGEERNRGNFPPRFSGRQFPNYSSELNVNALELEDSALYLCASSPIRDQGTDTQYFGPGTRLTVL.

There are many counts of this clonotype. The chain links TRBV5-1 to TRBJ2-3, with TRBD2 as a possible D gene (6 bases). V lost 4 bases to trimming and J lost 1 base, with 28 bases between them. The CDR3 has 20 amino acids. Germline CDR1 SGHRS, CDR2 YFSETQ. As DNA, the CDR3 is TGCGCCAGCAGCCGGCAGGGACTTGAACGTTTGGATAGAGGCACAGATACGCAGTATTTT. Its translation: CASSRQGLERLDRGTDTQYF. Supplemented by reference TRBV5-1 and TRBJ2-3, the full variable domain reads KAGVTQTPRYLIKTRGQQVTLSCSPISGHRSVSWYQQTPGQGLQFLFEYFSETQRNKGNFPGRFSGRQFSNSRSEMNVSTLELGDSALYLCASSRQGLERLDRGTDTQYFGPGTRLTVL.

CDR3 coding DNA: TGTGCCAGCAGTCCCGACGACCCCGGAGGGCAGTTCTTC. Its protein product is CASSPDDPGGQFF. The chain has TRBV12-3 or TRBV12-4 and TRBJ2-1, with D possibly matching TRBD2 (5 bases). The CDR3 totals 13 residues. Trimming cost V 5 bases and J 12 bases, with 17 bases left between them.

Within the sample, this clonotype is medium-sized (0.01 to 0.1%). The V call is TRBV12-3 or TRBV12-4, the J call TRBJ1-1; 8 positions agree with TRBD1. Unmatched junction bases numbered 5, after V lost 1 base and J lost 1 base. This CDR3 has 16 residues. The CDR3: CASSLGTGFRNTEAFF. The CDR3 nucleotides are TGTGCCAGCAGTTTAGGGACAGGGTTTAGGAACACTGAAGCTTTCTTT.

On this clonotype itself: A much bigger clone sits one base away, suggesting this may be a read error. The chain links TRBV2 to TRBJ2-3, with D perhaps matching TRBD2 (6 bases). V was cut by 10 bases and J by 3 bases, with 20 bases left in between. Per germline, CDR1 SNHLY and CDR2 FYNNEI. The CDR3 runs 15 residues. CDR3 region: CATSARLAFTDTQYF. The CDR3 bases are TGTGCCACCTCCGCGCGTCTAGCGTTTACAGATACGCAGTATTTT.

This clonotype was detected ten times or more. This CDR3 reads CASSVPGLLSTDTQYF. The CDR3 DNA follows: TGTGCCAGCAGCGTCCCGGGACTCCTTTCCACAGATACGCAGTATTTT. The chain links TRBV7-8 to TRBJ2-3; the D gene is possibly TRBD2 (6 bases). This CDR3 region has 16 residues. The germline CDR1 and CDR2 sequences are SGHVS and FQNEAQ. The V end was cut by 5 bases, the J end by 2 bases, with 17 bases between.